The clone carrying this TCR beta chain was detected only once. The data derive from a study of blood T cell repertoires in COVID-19. In the study's own analysis: Reference gene primer amplification in the assay estimated nucleated cell counts. Only in-frame clones appear in the TCRdb table, and some are missing; sequencing was by immunoSEQ multiplex PCR. The V and J calls and the clone size are those of that table, but D and trimming were determined from the DNA. The table includes around 70,000 clones, around 83% detected once. The V end lost 0 bases, the J end lost 3 bases, and 14 bases lay between the germline ends. The CDR3 extends over 16 amino acids. Germline CDR1 reads SGHRS; CDR2 reads YFSETQ.

This chain uses TRBV5-1 with TRBJ2-3; a possible D gene is TRBD2 (6 bases). This TCR came from a man at least 80 years old with acute or convalescent COVID-19. The specimen sequenced was peripheral blood. CDR3 sequence (DNA): TGCGCCAGCAGCTTGGATGGAGGGCCCGGGACAGATACGCAGTATTTT. This codes for CASSLDGGPGTDTQYF.